Here is one T cell receptor (beta chain) with its context. Sequencing was performed with immunoSEQ multiplex PCR; in TCRdb, only in-frame clones are kept and a portion is missing. The profile shows 95,000 to 110,000 clones, roughly 90% of them singletons. This sample was taken from a study of blood T cell repertoires in COVID-19. Looked up from germline, CDR1 is LGHDT and CDR2 is YNNKEL (reference sequence). Trimming stripped 4 bases from V and 7 bases from J, with 16 bases between. The CDR3 covers 14 residues. Sequences were obtained from peripheral blood. The chain joins TRBV3-1 (or the pseudogene TRBV3-2) to TRBJ1-1, with TRBD1 as a possible D gene (6 bases). The clonotype comes from a human donor in a cohort sampled during active COVID-19. The CDR3, as DNA: TGTGCCAGCAGCCTTCGACAGGTGGTCAATGAAGCTTTCTTT. The encoded protein is CASSLRQVVNEAFF.